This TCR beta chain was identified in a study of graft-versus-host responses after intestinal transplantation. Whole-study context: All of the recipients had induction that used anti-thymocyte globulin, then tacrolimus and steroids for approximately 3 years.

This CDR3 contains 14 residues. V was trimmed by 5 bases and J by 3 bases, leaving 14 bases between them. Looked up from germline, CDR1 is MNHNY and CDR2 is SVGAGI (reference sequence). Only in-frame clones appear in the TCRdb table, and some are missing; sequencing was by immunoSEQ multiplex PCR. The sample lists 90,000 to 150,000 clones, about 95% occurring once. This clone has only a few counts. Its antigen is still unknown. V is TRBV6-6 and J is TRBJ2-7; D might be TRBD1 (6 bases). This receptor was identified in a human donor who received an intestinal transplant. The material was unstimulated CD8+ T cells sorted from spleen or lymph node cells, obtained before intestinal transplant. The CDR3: CASSPTGPIYEQYF. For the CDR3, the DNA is TGTGCCAGCAGTCCCACAGGGCCGATCTACGAGCAGTACTTC.